This T cell receptor beta chain stems from a study of T cells in Graves' hyperthyroidism and ophthalmopathy. RNA transcripts provided the source from which TCR beta CDR3 regions were amplified. Initially, a first-round RT-PCR of the TCR CDR3 employed the HTBI primer set. One entry per CDR3 protein results from TCRdb running MiXCR on the multiplex PCR reads. The data show some 600,000 distinct CDR3 sequences, roughly 46% seen once. This CDR3 is built from 11 residues. CDR1 is SQVTM and CDR2 is ANQGSEA in the germline V gene. The ends were cut back, 3 bases at V and 5 bases at J, with 4 bases in the middle.

Sequenced material: peripheral blood or thyroid tissue (not recorded which). This receptor was identified in a young woman with Graves' hyperthyroidism. This chain uses TRBV29-1 with TRBJ1-4, with D hard to call. CDR3 bases: TGCAGCGTTGACGGAAATGAAAAACTGTTTTTT. Protein product: CSVDGNEKLFF.